Shown below are 14 T cell receptor beta chains from a single sample sequenced in a study of T cell clonality in common variable immunodeficiency. Data came from immunoSEQ multiplex PCR; TCRdb stores just in-frame clones and leaves some out. Sampling found about 42,000 clones, none seen once. What was sequenced was peripheral blood mononuclear cells. The origin of the receptors is a person aged 18 to 75 in good health.

This clone appeared many times. The sequence runs out 3 residues before the end of the CDR3; the remainder is reconstructed from the germline J gene. The chain recombines TRBV7-8 with TRBJ2-5, with D unresolved. V was pared by 5 bases and J by 4 bases, with 11 bases between. The CDR3 has 13 amino acids. Looked up from germline, CDR1 is SGHVS and CDR2 is FQNEAQ. The CDR3 is CASSPPRGETQYF. The CDR3 bases that were read are TGTGCCAGCAGCCCTCCCCGCGGAGAGACC.

This clone has only a few counts. From the germline J gene comes the end of the CDR3, since the read stops 3 residues before it. The genes are TRBV7-6 and TRBJ2-3; 11 nucleotides agree with TRBD2. Germline trimming cut 1 base from V and 5 bases from J; bases unmatched to any gene: 8. Germline CDR1 is SGHVS and CDR2 is FNYEAQ. The CDR3 is 17 residues long. The CDR3 sequence is CASSLGLAGQFLDTQYF. The sequenced part of the CDR3 DNA is TGTGCCAGCAGCTTAGGACTAGCGGGGCAATTTCTAGATACG.

The sample holds many counts of this clone. Coverage ceases 3 residues before the CDR3 finishes, and the germline J gene fills in the end. The chain is built from TRBV18 and TRBJ2-7; maybe TRBD2 (6 bases). Germline CDR1 is KGHSH and CDR2 is LQKENI. This CDR3 is 14 amino acids long. V lost 3 bases and J 2 bases, leaving 11 bases between the germline ends. CDR3 region: CASSPPTRTYEQYF. CDR3 bases read: TGTGCCAGCTCACCCCCGACTAGGACCTACGAG.

This clone has a count of ten or more. The read finishes 3 residues shy of the CDR3 end, and the germline J gene is used to complete it. V gene TRBV10-3 combines with J gene TRBJ2-7; 9 nucleotides match TRBD1. This CDR3 comprises 14 residues. Germline loops: CDR1 ENHRY, CDR2 SYGVKD. J was trimmed by 0 bases and V by 6 bases; bases with no gene match: 3. The CDR3 bases that were read are TGTGCCATCAGCGGGACAGGGAGCTCCTACGAG. It is translated as CAISGTGSSYE. The whole CDR3 reads CAISGTGSSYEQYF.

At least ten counts were recorded for this clone. The sequence runs out 3 residues before the end of the CDR3; the remainder is reconstructed from the germline J gene. The rearrangement uses TRBV5-8 and TRBJ2-2, with TRBD2 matching over 7 bases. Unmatched junction bases numbered 7, after V lost 4 bases and J lost 7 bases. The V gene's germline CDR1 is SGHTS and CDR2 YDEGEE. The CDR3 is 14 amino acids. The sequenced part of the CDR3 DNA is TGTGCCAGCAGCCTGGAAGCGGGACTCGGGGAG. Amino acid sequence: CASSLEAGLGE. The CDR3 in its entirety is CASSLEAGLGELFF.

At least ten counts were recorded for this clone. The observed sequence ends 3 residues before the CDR3 terminus, with the missing tail filled in from the germline J gene. The V and J genes are TRBV29-1 and TRBJ2-1; 9 nucleotides line up with TRBD2. CDR1 SQVTM and CDR2 ANQGSEA come from the germline V gene. This CDR3 has 15 amino acids. J lost 0 bases, V lost 3 bases, and 3 bases had no gene match. The CDR3 DNA, read in part, is TGCAGCGTTGAGACTAGCGGTACCTCCTACAATGAG. It specifies CSVETSGTSYNE. The CDR3, in full, reads CSVETSGTSYNEQFF.

This clone was seen only a few times. The missing CDR3 end, 3 residues past where the read stops, is filled in from the germline J gene. V and J are TRBV25-1 and TRBJ2-2; the match to TRBD1 covers 9 bases. V gave up 9 bases and J gave up 3 bases; unmatched junction bases: 5. This CDR3 is built from 14 residues. Per germline, CDR1 MGHDK and CDR2 SYGVNS. The CDR3 bases that were read are TGTGCCAGTCAACAGGGGGCTGACACCGGGGAG. This translates into CASQQGADTGE. The entire CDR3 reads CASQQGADTGELFF.

This clone occurred a few times. The CDR3 goes on 3 residues after the read ends, and that part is filled in from the germline J gene. The J gene is TRBJ2-1, the V gene TRBV18; 12 bases are shared with TRBD2. Germline V gives CDR1 KGHSH, CDR2 LQKENI. V lost 4 bases to trimming and J lost 7 bases; unmatched junction nucleotides: 8. CDR3 size: 16 residues. The CDR3 here is CASSLLAGGVGNEQFF. CDR3 DNA, as far as it was read: TGTGCCAGCTCACTACTAGCGGGAGGCGTGGGTAATGAG.

In its sample, this clone was seen a few times. The read stops 3 residues short of the end of the CDR3; the missing end is completed from the germline J gene. The rearrangement uses TRBV5-1 and TRBJ1-5; TRBD1 aligns across 9 bases. J lost 4 bases, V lost 2 bases, and 4 bases had no gene match. The CDR3 has 15 residues. Germline CDR1 and CDR2: SGHRS and YFSETQ. The CDR3 protein is CASSFTGGKNQPQHF. The part of the CDR3 DNA that was read is TGCGCCAGCAGCTTTACAGGGGGCAAGAATCAGCCC.

This clone has a count of ten or more. The sequenced fragment ends 3 residues before the CDR3 boundary, so the rest is inferred from the germline J gene. The V and J genes are TRBV20-1 and TRBJ1-2, with TRBD1 matching 10 bases. This CDR3 is built from 14 residues. Germline lookup yields CDR1 DFQATT and CDR2 SNEGSKA (reference sequence). After removal of 5 bases from V and 4 bases from J, the junction contained 7 bases not matched to a gene. The CDR3 is CSARSDRGRYGYTF. CDR3 bases read: TGCAGTGCTCGCTCAGACAGGGGGCGCTATGGC.

This clone was seen at least ten times. The read ends 3 residues before the CDR3 terminus; that terminus is restored from the germline J gene. This chain links TRBV6-1 with TRBJ1-5; TRBD1 might be the D (5 bases). CDR1 MNHNS and CDR2 SASEGT come from the germline V gene. V lost 0 bases and J 3 bases, leaving 9 bases between the germline ends. This CDR3 region has 15 residues. The CDR3 region is CASSEAGGANQPQHF. Incomplete CDR3 DNA: TGTGCCAGCAGTGAAGCGGGGGGTGCCAATCAGCCC.

This clone was counted ten times or more. The sequenced fragment ends 3 residues before the CDR3 boundary, so the rest is inferred from the germline J gene. V gene TRBV19 combines with J gene TRBJ1-5; no clear D gene. The CDR3 has 16 residues. V was shortened by 3 bases and J by 3 bases, with 15 bases between the two germline ends. Germline loops: CDR1 LNHDA, CDR2 SQIVND (reference sequence). Here the CDR3 reads CASSMRGVQINQPQHF. The DNA read from the CDR3 is TGTGCCAGTAGTATGCGGGGAGTCCAGATCAATCAGCCC.

This clone was observed many times. The read ends 3 residues early relative to the CDR3; the germline J gene fills the gap. The rearrangement uses TRBV20-1 and TRBJ1-2, with TRBD1 matching 8 bases. Trimming removed 6 bases from V and 4 bases from J; junction bases left unmatched: 10. The CDR3 covers 14 residues. Germline assignment: CDR1 DFQATT and CDR2 SNEGSKA (reference sequence). CDR3: CSATGQGGGYGYTF. CDR3 DNA, as far as it was read: TGCAGTGCGACCGGACAGGGCGGAGGCTATGGC.

This clone was counted ten times or more. The DNA ends 3 residues before the CDR3 does, and the rest of the CDR3 is filled in from the germline J gene. The chain links TRBV28 to TRBJ2-5, with TRBD2 matching over 7 bases. The CDR3 runs to 15 residues. Germline CDR1 and CDR2: MDHEN and SYDVKM. V dropped 2 bases and J dropped 4; count of bases not matched to a gene: 7. The CDR3 DNA, read in part, is TGTGCCAGCAGTTTACTTGAGACGGGGGGAGAGACC. Protein sequence: CASSLLETGGET. The CDR3 reads in full as CASSLLETGGETQYF.